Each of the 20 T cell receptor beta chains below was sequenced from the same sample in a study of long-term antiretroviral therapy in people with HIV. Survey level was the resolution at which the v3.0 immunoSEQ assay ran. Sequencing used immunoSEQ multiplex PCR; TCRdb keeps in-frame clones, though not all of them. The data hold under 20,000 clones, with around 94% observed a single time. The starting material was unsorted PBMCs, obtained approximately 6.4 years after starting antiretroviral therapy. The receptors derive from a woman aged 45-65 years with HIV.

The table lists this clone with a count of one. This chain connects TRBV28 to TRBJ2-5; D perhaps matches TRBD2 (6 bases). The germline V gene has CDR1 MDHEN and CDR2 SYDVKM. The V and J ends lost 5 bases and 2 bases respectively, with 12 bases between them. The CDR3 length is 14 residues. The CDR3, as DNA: TGTGCCAGCAGTCCCGCCGGACTACAAGAGACCCAGTACTTC. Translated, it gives CASSPAGLQETQYF.

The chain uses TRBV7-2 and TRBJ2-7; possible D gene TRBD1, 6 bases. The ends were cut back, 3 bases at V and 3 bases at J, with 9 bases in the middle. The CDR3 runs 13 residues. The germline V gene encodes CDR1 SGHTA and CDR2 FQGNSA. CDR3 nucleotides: TGTGCCAGCAGCTTCGACAGGTTCTACGAGCAGTACTTC. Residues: CASSFDRFYEQYF.

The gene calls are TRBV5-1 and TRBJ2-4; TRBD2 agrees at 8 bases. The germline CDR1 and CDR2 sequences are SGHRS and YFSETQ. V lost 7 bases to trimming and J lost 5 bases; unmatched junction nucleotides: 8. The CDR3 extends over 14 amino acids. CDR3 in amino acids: CASALAGRENIQYF. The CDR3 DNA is TGCGCCAGCGCCCTGGCCGGGAGGGAAAACATTCAGTACTTC.

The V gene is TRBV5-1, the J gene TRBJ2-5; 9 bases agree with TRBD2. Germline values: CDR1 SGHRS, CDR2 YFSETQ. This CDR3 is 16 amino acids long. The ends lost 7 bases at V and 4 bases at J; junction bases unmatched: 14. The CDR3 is CASGTGDLAGPETQYF. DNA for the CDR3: TGCGCCAGCGGAACAGGGGACCTAGCGGGACCAGAGACCCAGTACTTC.

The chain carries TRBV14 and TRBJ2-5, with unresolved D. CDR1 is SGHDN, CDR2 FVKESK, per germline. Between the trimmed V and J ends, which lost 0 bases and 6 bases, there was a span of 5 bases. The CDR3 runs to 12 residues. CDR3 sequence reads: CASSQDLQTQYF. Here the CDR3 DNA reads TGTGCCAGCAGCCAAGATTTGCAGACCCAGTACTTC.

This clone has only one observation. The CDR3 DNA follows: TGTGCCAGCAGTTTCAACCAAGCGGGAGTCGGCAATGAGCAGTTCTTC. Amino acids: CASSFNQAGVGNEQFF. The gene calls are TRBV27 and TRBJ2-1, with 8 positions matching TRBD2. V shed 3 bases, J shed 6 bases, and the junction held 10 bases outside the gene matches. In germline, CDR1 is MNHEY, CDR2 SMNVEV (reference sequence). The CDR3 consists of 16 residues.

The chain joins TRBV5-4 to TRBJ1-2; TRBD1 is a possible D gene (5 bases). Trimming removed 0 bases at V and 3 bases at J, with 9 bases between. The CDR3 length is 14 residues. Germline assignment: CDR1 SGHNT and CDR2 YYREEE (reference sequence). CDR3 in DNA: TGTGCCAGCAGCTTGGGGGGCGCTTACTATGGCTACACCTTC. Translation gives CASSLGGAYYGYTF.

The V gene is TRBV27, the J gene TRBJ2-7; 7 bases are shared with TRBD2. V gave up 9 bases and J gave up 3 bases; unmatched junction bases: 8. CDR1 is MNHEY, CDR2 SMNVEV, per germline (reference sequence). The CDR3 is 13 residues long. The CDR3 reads CASKLAPGYEQYF. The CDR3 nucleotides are TGTGCCAGTAAACTAGCGCCGGGCTACGAGCAGTACTTC.

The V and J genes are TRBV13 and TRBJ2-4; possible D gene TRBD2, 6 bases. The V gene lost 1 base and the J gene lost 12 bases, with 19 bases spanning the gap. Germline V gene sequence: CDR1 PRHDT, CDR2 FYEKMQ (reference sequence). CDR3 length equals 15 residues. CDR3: CASSLAWDLSTSQYF. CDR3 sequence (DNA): TGTGCCAGCAGCTTAGCCTGGGACTTATCGACCTCTCAGTACTTC.

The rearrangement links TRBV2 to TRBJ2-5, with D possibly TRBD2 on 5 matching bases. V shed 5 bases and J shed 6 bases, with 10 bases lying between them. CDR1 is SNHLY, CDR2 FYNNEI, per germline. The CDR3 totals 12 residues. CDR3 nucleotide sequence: TGTGCCAGCAGTTCGGGGATTCAGACCCAGTACTTC. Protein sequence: CASSSGIQTQYF.

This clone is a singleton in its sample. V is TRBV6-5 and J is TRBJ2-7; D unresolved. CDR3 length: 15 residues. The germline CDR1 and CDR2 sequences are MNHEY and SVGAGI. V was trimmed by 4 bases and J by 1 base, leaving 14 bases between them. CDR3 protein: CASSFQPDTSYEQYF. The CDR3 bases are TGTGCCAGCAGTTTTCAACCAGACACGTCCTACGAGCAGTACTTC.

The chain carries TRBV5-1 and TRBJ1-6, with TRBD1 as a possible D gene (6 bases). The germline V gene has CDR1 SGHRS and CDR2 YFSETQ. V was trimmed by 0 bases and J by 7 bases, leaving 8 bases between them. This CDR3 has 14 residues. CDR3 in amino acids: CASSLDGTNSPLHF. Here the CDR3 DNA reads TGCGCCAGCAGCTTGGACGGGACAAATTCACCCCTCCACTTT.

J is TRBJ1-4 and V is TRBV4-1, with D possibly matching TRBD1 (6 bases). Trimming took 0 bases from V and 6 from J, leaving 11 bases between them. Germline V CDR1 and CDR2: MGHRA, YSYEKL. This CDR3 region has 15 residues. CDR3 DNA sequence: TGCGCCAGCAGCCAAGATACAGGGTTAGATGAAAAACTGTTTTTT. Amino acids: CASSQDTGLDEKLFF.

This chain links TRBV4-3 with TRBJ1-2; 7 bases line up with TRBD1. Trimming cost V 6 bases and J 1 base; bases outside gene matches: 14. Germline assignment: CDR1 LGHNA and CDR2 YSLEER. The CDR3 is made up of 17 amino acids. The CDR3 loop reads CASSLNIGQDFNYGYTF. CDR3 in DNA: TGCGCCAGCAGTCTAAACATCGGACAGGATTTTAACTATGGCTACACCTTC.

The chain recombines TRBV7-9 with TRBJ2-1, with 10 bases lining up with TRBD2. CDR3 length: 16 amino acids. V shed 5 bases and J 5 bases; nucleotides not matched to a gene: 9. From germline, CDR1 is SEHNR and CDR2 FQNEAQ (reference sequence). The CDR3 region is CASSVPRTSGHNEQFF. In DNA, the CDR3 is TGTGCCAGCAGCGTACCGAGGACTAGCGGACACAATGAGCAGTTCTTC.

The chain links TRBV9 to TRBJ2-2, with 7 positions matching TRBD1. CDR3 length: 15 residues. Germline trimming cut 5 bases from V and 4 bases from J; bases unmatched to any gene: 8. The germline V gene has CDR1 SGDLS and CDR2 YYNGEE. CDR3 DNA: TGTGCCAGCAGTTTAGAGGGGGCGGTCACCGGGGAGCTGTTTTTT. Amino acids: CASSLEGAVTGELFF.

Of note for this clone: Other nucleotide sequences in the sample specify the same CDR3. The chain's CDR3 is CASSPLGIGTDLSDTQYF. The CDR3 region has the DNA TGTGCCAGCAGCCCCCTTGGGATAGGGACAGACCTTTCAGATACGCAGTATTTT. This rearrangement joins TRBV9 to TRBJ2-3; 7 bases map to TRBD1. V gave up 4 bases and J gave up 4 bases; unmatched junction bases: 18. The germline CDR1 and CDR2 sequences are SGDLS and YYNGEE. The CDR3 is 18 residues long.

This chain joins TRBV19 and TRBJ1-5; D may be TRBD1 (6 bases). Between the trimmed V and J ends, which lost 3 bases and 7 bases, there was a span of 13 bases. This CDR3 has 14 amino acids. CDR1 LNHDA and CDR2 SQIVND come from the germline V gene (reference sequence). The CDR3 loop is CASSINRDIQPQHF. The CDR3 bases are TGTGCCAGTAGTATTAACAGGGATATCCAGCCCCAGCATTTT.

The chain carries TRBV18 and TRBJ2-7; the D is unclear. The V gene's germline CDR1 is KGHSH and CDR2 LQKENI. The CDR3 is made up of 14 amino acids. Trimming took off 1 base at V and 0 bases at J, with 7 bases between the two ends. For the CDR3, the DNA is TGTGCCAGCTCACCACAGGTCGGCTCCTACGAGCAGTACTTC. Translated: CASSPQVGSYEQYF.

This CDR3 is CASSFRQGLQETQYF. DNA for the CDR3: TGTGCCAGCAGCTTTCGACAGGGACTCCAAGAGACCCAGTACTTC. This sequence joins TRBV5-6 and TRBJ2-5; perhaps TRBD1 as D (7 bases). V was trimmed by 2 bases and J by 1 base, leaving 12 bases between them. CDR1 and CDR2 (germline): SGHDT, YYEEEE. The length of the CDR3 is 15 residues.